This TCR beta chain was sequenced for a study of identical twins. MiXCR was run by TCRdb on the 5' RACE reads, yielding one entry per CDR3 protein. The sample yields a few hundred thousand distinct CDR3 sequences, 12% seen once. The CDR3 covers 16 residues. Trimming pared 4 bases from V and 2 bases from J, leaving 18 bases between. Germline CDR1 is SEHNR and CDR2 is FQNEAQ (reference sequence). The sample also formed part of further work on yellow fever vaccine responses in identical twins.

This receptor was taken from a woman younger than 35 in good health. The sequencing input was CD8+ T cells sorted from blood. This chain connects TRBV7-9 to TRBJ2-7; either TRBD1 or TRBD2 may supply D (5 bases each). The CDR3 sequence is CASSSPSGQAAYEQYF. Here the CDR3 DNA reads TGTGCCAGCAGCTCCCCATCGGGGCAGGCGGCCTACGAGCAGTACTTC.